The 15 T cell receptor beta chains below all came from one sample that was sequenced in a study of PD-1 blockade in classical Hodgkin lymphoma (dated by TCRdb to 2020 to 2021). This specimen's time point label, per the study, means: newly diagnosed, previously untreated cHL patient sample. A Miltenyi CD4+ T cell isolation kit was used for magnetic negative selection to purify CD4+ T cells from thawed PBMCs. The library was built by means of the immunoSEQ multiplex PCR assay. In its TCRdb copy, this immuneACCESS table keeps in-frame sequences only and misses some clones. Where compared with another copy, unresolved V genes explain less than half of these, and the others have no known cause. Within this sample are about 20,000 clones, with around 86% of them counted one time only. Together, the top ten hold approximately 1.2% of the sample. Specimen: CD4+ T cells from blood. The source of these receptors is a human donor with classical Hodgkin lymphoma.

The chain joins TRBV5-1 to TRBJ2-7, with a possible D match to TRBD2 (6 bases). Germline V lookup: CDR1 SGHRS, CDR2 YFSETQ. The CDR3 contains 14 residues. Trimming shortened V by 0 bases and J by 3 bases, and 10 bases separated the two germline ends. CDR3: CASSLGMGGYEQYF. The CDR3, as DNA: TGCGCCAGCAGCTTGGGGATGGGGGGCTACGAGCAGTACTTC.

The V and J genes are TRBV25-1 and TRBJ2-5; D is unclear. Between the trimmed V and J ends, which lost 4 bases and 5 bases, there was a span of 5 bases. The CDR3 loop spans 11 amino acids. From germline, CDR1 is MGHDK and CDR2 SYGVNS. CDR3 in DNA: TGTGCCAGCAGTGTGGGGGAGACCCAGTACTTC. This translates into CASSVGETQYF.

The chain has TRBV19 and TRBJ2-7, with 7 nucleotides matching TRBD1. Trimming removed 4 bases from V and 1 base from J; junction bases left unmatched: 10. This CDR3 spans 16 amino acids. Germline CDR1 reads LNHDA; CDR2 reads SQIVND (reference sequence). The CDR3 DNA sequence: TGTGCCAGTAGTACCCTCGACAGGGTTGGGTCCTACGAGCAGTACTTC. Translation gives CASSTLDRVGSYEQYF.

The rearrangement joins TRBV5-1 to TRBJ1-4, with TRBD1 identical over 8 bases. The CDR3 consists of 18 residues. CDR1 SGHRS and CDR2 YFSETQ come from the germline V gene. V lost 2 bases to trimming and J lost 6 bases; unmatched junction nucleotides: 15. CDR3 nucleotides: TGCGCCAGCAGCTTACCGGGGAACTCCGGGACAGGAGATGAAAAACTGTTTTTT. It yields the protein CASSLPGNSGTGDEKLFF.

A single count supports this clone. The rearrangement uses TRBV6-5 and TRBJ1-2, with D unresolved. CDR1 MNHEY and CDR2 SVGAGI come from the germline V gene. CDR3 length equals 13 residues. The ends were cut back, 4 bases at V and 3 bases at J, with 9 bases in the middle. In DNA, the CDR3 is TGTGCCAGCAGTTCCTACGGGGACTATGGCTACACCTTC. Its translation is CASSSYGDYGYTF.

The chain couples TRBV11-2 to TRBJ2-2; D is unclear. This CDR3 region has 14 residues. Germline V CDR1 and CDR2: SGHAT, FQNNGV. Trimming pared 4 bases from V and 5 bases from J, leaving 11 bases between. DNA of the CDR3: TGTGCCAGCAGCTCCCGATGGGGTACCGGGGAGCTGTTTTTT. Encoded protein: CASSSRWGTGELFF.

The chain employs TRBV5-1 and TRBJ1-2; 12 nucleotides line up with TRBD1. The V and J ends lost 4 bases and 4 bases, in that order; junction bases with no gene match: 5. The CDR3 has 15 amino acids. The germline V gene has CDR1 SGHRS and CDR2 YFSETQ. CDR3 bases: TGCGCCAGCAGCCACGGGACAGGGGGCAGCTATGGCTACACCTTC. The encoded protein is CASSHGTGGSYGYTF.

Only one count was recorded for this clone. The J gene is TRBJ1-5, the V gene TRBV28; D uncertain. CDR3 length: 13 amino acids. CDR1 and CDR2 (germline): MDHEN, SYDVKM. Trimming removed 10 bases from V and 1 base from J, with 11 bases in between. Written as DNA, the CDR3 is TGTGCCACCCTACCCTGGAGCAATCAGCCCCAGCATTTT. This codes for CATLPWSNQPQHF.

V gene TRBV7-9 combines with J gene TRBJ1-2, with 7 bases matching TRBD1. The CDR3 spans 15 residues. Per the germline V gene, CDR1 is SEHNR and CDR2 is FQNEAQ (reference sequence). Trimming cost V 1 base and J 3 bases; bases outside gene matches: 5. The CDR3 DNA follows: TGTGCCAGCAGCTTAGGCGCAGGGGGGGACTATGGCTACACCTTC. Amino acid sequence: CASSLGAGGDYGYTF. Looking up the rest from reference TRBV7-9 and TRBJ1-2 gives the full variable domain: DTGVSQNPRHKITKRGQNVTFRCDPISEHNRLYWYRQTLGQGPEFLTYFQNEAQLEKSRLLSDRFSAERPKGSFSTLEIQRTEQGDSAMYLCASSLGAGGDYGYTFGSGTRLTVV.

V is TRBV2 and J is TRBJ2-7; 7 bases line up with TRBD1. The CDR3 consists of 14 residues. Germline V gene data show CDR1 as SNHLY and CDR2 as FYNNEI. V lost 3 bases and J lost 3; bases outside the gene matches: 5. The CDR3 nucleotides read TGTGCCAGCAGTGACCAGGGACAGAACTACGAGCAGTACTTC. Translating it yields CASSDQGQNYEQYF.

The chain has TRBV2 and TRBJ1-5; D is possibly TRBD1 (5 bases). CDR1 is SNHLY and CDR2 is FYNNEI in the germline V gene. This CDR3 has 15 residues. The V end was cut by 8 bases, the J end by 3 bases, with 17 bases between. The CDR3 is CASHFMAGSNQPQHF. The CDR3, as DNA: TGTGCCAGCCATTTTATGGCAGGGTCCAATCAGCCCCAGCATTTT.

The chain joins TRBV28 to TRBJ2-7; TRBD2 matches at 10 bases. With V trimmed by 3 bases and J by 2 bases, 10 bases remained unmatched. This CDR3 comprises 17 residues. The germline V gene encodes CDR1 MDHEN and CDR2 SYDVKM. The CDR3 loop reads CASSFPLEREGAYEQYF. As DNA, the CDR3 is TGTGCCAGCAGTTTCCCGCTCGAGCGGGAGGGGGCCTACGAGCAGTACTTC.

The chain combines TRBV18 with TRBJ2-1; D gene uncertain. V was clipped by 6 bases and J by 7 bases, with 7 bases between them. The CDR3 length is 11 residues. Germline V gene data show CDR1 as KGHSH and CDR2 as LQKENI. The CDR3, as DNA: TGTGCCAGCTCGGTGGCGAATGAGCAGTTCTTC. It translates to CASSVANEQFF.

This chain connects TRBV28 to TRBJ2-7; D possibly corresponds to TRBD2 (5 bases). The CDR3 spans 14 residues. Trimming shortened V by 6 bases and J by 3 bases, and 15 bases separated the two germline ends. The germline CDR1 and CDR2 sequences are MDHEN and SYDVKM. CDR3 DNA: TGTGCCAGCAGGGGTTTGGGGAGTTTCTACGAGCAGTACTTC. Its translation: CASRGLGSFYEQYF.

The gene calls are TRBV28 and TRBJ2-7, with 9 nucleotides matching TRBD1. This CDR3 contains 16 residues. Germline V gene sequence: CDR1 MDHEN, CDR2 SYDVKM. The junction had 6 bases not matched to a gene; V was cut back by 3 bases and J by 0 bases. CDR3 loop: CASSFPRTGASYEQYF. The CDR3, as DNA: TGTGCCAGCAGTTTCCCCCGGACAGGGGCCTCCTACGAGCAGTACTTC.